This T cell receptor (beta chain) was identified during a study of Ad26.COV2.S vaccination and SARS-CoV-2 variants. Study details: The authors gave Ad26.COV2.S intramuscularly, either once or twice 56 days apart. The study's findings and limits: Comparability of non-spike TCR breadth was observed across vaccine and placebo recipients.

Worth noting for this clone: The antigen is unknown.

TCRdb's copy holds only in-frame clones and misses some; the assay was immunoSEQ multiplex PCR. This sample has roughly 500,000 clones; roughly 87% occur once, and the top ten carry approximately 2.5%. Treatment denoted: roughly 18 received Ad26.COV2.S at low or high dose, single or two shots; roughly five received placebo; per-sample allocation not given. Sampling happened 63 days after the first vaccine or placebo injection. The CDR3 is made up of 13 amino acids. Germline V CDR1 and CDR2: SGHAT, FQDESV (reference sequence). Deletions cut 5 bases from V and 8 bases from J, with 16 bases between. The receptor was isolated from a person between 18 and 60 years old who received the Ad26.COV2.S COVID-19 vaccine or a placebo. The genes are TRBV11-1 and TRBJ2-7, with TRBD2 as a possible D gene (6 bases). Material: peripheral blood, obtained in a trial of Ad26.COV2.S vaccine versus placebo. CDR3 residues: CASSRLGGSQQYV. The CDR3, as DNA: TGTGCCAGCAGCCGATTGGGGGGTAGCCAGCAGTACGTC.